A selection of T cell receptor beta chains follows, all from one sample in a study of T cell responses to AZD1222 COVID-19 vaccine. Data came from immunoSEQ multiplex PCR; TCRdb stores just in-frame clones and leaves some out. Of approximately 130,000 clones listed, 92% are singletons. Sequencing used peripheral blood, obtained 28 days after the second AZD1222 dose. Receptors were obtained from an adult who received the AZD1222 COVID-19 vaccine. Both conserved end residues are part of each CDR3. The order of the fields is D gene, V gene, J gene, clone size, CDR3 protein, CDR3 DNA. D genes are given only for firm matches. Where a row states a size, it is once, few, many or the class of an expanded clone; other rows omit it.

D gene: TRBD1; V gene: TRBV7-8; J gene: TRBJ1-4; clone size: few; CDR3 protein: CASSQWESGTGDEKLFF; CDR3 DNA: TGTGCCAGCAGCCAATGGGAGTCCGGGACAGGGGACGAAAAACTGTTTTTT
D gene: TRBD2; V gene: TRBV7-9; J gene: TRBJ2-7; clone size: .; CDR3 protein: CASSSPLQLAGNYEQYF; CDR3 DNA: TGTGCCAGCAGCTCCCCCCTTCAACTAGCGGGCAACTACGAGCAGTACTTC
D gene: .; V gene: TRBV29-1; J gene: TRBJ1-4; clone size: .; CDR3 protein: CSVVRQLGDITQLMRGVREELFF; CDR3 DNA: TGCAGCGTTGTGCGACAACTAGGGGATATTACTCAACTAATGAGAGGTGTTCGGGAGGAACTGTTTTTT
D gene: TRBD1; V gene: TRBV19; J gene: TRBJ1-5; clone size: .; CDR3 protein: CASSIGRDRGLVQPQHF; CDR3 DNA: TGTGCCAGTAGTATAGGAAGGGACAGGGGGCTAGTGCAGCCCCAGCATTTT
D gene: TRBD1; V gene: TRBV25-1; J gene: TRBJ1-2; clone size: .; CDR3 protein: CASSDREGAYGYTF; CDR3 DNA: TGTGCCAGCAGCGACAGGGAGGGAGCCTATGGCTACACCTTC
D gene: .; V gene: TRBV11-2; J gene: TRBJ1-1; clone size: .; CDR3 protein: CASSEPPWGGTEAFF; CDR3 DNA: TGTGCCAGCAGCGAACCCCCATGGGGTGGCACTGAAGCTTTCTTT
D gene: .; V gene: TRBV6-2/TRBV6-3; J gene: TRBJ2-2; clone size: .; CDR3 protein: CASSKARRTNTGELFF; CDR3 DNA: TGTGCCAGCAGTAAGGCCCGTCGCACGAACACCGGGGAGCTGTTTTTT
D gene: .; V gene: TRBV14; J gene: TRBJ2-1; clone size: .; CDR3 protein: CASSQVAFSYNEQFF; CDR3 DNA: TGTGCCAGCAGCCAAGTTGCCTTTTCCTACAATGAGCAGTTCTTC
D gene: TRBD2; V gene: TRBV19; J gene: TRBJ2-5; clone size: .; CDR3 protein: CASSSGLAGGQTTQYF; CDR3 DNA: TGTGCCAGTAGTTCCGGACTAGCGGGGGGGCAGACGACCCAGTACTTC
D gene: .; V gene: TRBV6-5; J gene: TRBJ2-1; clone size: .; CDR3 protein: CASRGSGVNEQFF; CDR3 DNA: TGTGCCAGCAGAGGTTCAGGGGTCAATGAGCAGTTCTTC
D gene: .; V gene: TRBV11-2; J gene: TRBJ2-2; clone size: .; CDR3 protein: CASSLSTAANTGELFF; CDR3 DNA: TGTGCCAGCAGCTTATCGACAGCTGCGAACACCGGGGAGCTGTTTTTT
D gene: .; V gene: TRBV10-3; J gene: TRBJ1-1; clone size: .; CDR3 protein: CATRKGLGTEAFF; CDR3 DNA: TGTGCCACAAGGAAAGGGCTGGGGACTGAAGCTTTCTTT
D gene: .; V gene: TRBV7-7; J gene: TRBJ2-3; clone size: .; CDR3 protein: CASSFSGRTDTQYF; CDR3 DNA: TGTGCCAGCAGCTTTAGCGGCCGTACAGATACGCAGTATTTT
D gene: .; V gene: TRBV2; J gene: TRBJ1-4; clone size: .; CDR3 protein: CASRTTSRGEKLFF; CDR3 DNA: TGTGCCAGCAGGACTACGAGCAGGGGTGAAAAACTGTTTTTT
D gene: .; V gene: TRBV4-3; J gene: TRBJ1-1; clone size: once; CDR3 protein: CASSQDPRGLGTEAFF; CDR3 DNA: TGCGCCAGCAGCCAAGACCCCCGGGGGCTGGGTACTGAAGCTTTCTTT
D gene: TRBD1; V gene: TRBV19; J gene: TRBJ1-5; clone size: .; CDR3 protein: CASSVTGGQQPQHF; CDR3 DNA: TGTGCCAGTAGTGTCACAGGGGGCCAGCAGCCCCAGCATTTT
D gene: .; V gene: TRBV7-2; J gene: TRBJ1-4; clone size: .; CDR3 protein: CASSPGTFGEKLFF; CDR3 DNA: TGTGCCAGCAGCCCAGGGACATTTGGTGAAAAACTGTTTTTT
D gene: .; V gene: TRBV7-3; J gene: TRBJ1-1; clone size: .; CDR3 protein: CASSPPGDMGMVAFF; CDR3 DNA: TGTGCCAGCAGCCCCCCGGGGGACATGGGGATGGTAGCTTTCTTT
D gene: TRBD2; V gene: TRBV19; J gene: TRBJ2-3; clone size: once; CDR3 protein: CASRTSGGTDTQYF; CDR3 DNA: TGTGCCTCCCGGACTAGCGGGGGCACAGATACGCAGTATTTT
D gene: TRBD1; V gene: TRBV24-1; J gene: TRBJ1-2; clone size: .; CDR3 protein: CATSDLDREHGYTF; CDR3 DNA: TGTGCCACCAGTGATTTGGACAGGGAACATGGCTACACCTTC
D gene: .; V gene: TRBV5-6; J gene: TRBJ1-5; clone size: .; CDR3 protein: CASSFRTGNQPQHF; CDR3 DNA: TGTGCCAGCAGCTTCCGGACAGGCAATCAGCCCCAGCATTTT
D gene: .; V gene: TRBV30; J gene: TRBJ1-3; clone size: .; CDR3 protein: CAWSIGGQPGNTIYF; CDR3 DNA: TGTGCCTGGAGTATAGGGGGGCAACCTGGAAACACCATATATTTT
D gene: TRBD1; V gene: TRBV7-2; J gene: TRBJ1-2; clone size: .; CDR3 protein: CASSLDRDVTGYTF; CDR3 DNA: TGTGCCAGCAGCTTGGACAGGGATGTTACTGGCTACACCTTC
D gene: .; V gene: TRBV10-3; J gene: TRBJ2-7; clone size: .; CDR3 protein: CAISGRDYEQYF; CDR3 DNA: TGTGCCATCAGTGGGCGGGACTACGAGCAGTACTTC
D gene: TRBD1; V gene: TRBV5-1; J gene: TRBJ2-1; clone size: .; CDR3 protein: CASSLEGGERHEQFF; CDR3 DNA: TGCGCCAGCAGCTTGGAAGGGGGCGAGCGCCATGAGCAGTTCTTC
D gene: TRBD2; V gene: TRBV18; J gene: TRBJ2-7; clone size: .; CDR3 protein: CASSPGLAGDEQYF; CDR3 DNA: TGTGCCAGCTCACCCGGACTAGCGGGAGACGAGCAGTACTTC
D gene: .; V gene: TRBV30; J gene: TRBJ1-2; clone size: .; CDR3 protein: CAWSWTGTGYTF; CDR3 DNA: TGTGCCTGGAGTTGGACCGGGACGGGCTACACCTTC
D gene: TRBD1; V gene: TRBV11-3; J gene: TRBJ1-6; clone size: .; CDR3 protein: CASSHERTGLNSPLHF; CDR3 DNA: TGTGCCAGCAGCCACGAGCGGACAGGACTTAATTCACCCCTCCACTTT
D gene: .; V gene: TRBV5-4; J gene: TRBJ1-1; clone size: .; CDR3 protein: CASLQDRFNTEAFF; CDR3 DNA: TGTGCCAGCCTACAGGACAGATTTAACACTGAAGCTTTCTTT
D gene: .; V gene: TRBV5-1; J gene: TRBJ1-1; clone size: .; CDR3 protein: CASSLGRWDTEAFF; CDR3 DNA: TGCGCCAGCAGCTTGGGGAGGTGGGACACTGAAGCTTTCTTT
D gene: TRBD1; V gene: TRBV27; J gene: TRBJ2-7; clone size: .; CDR3 protein: CASSTRTGRAYEQYF; CDR3 DNA: TGTGCCAGCAGTACTAGGACAGGGCGCGCCTACGAGCAGTACTTC
D gene: .; V gene: TRBV6-5; J gene: TRBJ1-1; clone size: .; CDR3 protein: CASSYSEGNMNTEAFF; CDR3 DNA: TGTGCCAGCAGTTACTCGGAGGGTAACATGAACACTGAAGCTTTCTTT
D gene: TRBD1; V gene: TRBV24-1; J gene: TRBJ1-5; clone size: .; CDR3 protein: CATSDRTGANNQPQHF; CDR3 DNA: TGTGCCACCAGTGATAGGACAGGGGCAAACAATCAGCCCCAGCATTTT
D gene: .; V gene: TRBV4-2; J gene: TRBJ2-7; clone size: .; CDR3 protein: CASSQRQDYEQYF; CDR3 DNA: TGTGCCAGCAGCCAAAGACAGGACTACGAGCAGTACTTC
D gene: .; V gene: TRBV12-3/TRBV12-4; J gene: TRBJ1-1; clone size: .; CDR3 protein: CASSLGFPEAFF; CDR3 DNA: TGTGCCAGCAGTTTGGGCTTCCCTGAAGCTTTCTTT
D gene: TRBD1; V gene: TRBV7-8; J gene: TRBJ2-2; clone size: .; CDR3 protein: CASSFFLHRDRGSGELFF; CDR3 DNA: TGTGCCAGCAGCTTTTTTCTGCACCGGGACAGGGGATCCGGGGAGCTGTTTTTT
D gene: .; V gene: TRBV6-5; J gene: TRBJ1-2; clone size: .; CDR3 protein: CASSQSNYGYTF; CDR3 DNA: TGTGCCAGCAGCCAGAGTAACTATGGCTACACCTTC
D gene: .; V gene: TRBV9; J gene: TRBJ2-2; clone size: .; CDR3 protein: CASSVAVTPNTGELFF; CDR3 DNA: TGTGCCAGCAGCGTCGCGGTCACACCGAACACCGGGGAGCTGTTTTTT
D gene: .; V gene: TRBV10-3; J gene: TRBJ1-3; clone size: few; CDR3 protein: CAISGTSEGNTIYF; CDR3 DNA: TGTGCCATCAGTGGGACATCGGAAGGAAACACCATATATTTT
D gene: .; V gene: TRBV7-2; J gene: TRBJ1-2; clone size: .; CDR3 protein: CASSLAAVLYGYTF; CDR3 DNA: TGTGCCAGCAGCTTAGCGGCAGTCCTCTATGGCTACACCTTC
D gene: .; V gene: TRBV27; J gene: TRBJ2-3; clone size: .; CDR3 protein: CASSPRAGSTDTQYF; CDR3 DNA: TGTGCCAGCAGTCCCAGGGCGGGGAGCACAGATACGCAGTATTTT
D gene: TRBD1; V gene: TRBV11-3; J gene: TRBJ2-3; clone size: .; CDR3 protein: CASSFGTASTDTQYF; CDR3 DNA: TGTGCCAGCAGCTTTGGGACAGCTAGCACAGATACGCAGTATTTT
D gene: .; V gene: TRBV6-1; J gene: TRBJ2-7; clone size: .; CDR3 protein: CASSELGQYDGNYEQYF; CDR3 DNA: TGTGCCAGCAGTGAATTAGGCCAGTACGACGGGAACTACGAGCAGTACTTC
D gene: .; V gene: TRBV30; J gene: TRBJ1-6; clone size: .; CDR3 protein: CAWSGGNNSPLHF; CDR3 DNA: TGTGCCTGGAGCGGCGGAAATAATTCACCCCTCCACTTT
D gene: TRBD1; V gene: TRBV7-2; J gene: TRBJ2-3; clone size: .; CDR3 protein: CASSSMTGMGTDTQYF; CDR3 DNA: TGTGCCAGCAGCTCTATGACAGGGATGGGAACAGATACGCAGTATTTT
D gene: .; V gene: TRBV2; J gene: TRBJ2-2; clone size: .; CDR3 protein: CATTGGANTGELFF; CDR3 DNA: TGTGCCACCACGGGCGGAGCGAACACCGGGGAGCTGTTTTTT